The rows below give T cell receptor beta chains drawn from one sample of a study of blood T cell repertoires in COVID-19. The table came from immunoSEQ multiplex PCR; TCRdb's copy has only in-frame clones and leaves some out. The repertoire includes about 100,000 clones, around 80% of them detected once, and around a fifth sits in the top ten. Sequenced: peripheral blood. The source of these receptors is a man between 65 and 79 years old with active or convalescent COVID-19. Both conserved end residues are part of each CDR3. The D gene is left open where the match is weak. Size tells how often a clone was seen (once, few, many) or the class of an expanded clone, and some rows leave it out.

v_call	j_call	d_call	clone_size	cdr3_aa	cdr3_nt
TRBV7-2	TRBJ2-1	TRBD1	once	CASSLGDRVYNEQFF	TGTGCCAGCAGCTTAGGGGACAGGGTTTACAATGAGCAGTTCTTC
TRBV30	TRBJ2-4	TRBD2	NA	CAWSAGTSGATDIQYF	TGTGCCTGGAGCGCCGGGACTAGCGGGGCCACGGACATTCAGTACTTC
TRBV6-1	TRBJ2-3	NA	NA	CASSEALGHSTDTQYF	TGTGCCAGCAGTGAAGCGCTAGGCCATAGCACAGATACGCAGTATTTT
TRBV2	TRBJ1-4	TRBD1	once	CASSPDRADEKLFF	TGTGCCAGCAGTCCGGACAGGGCCGATGAAAAACTGTTTTTT
TRBV10-2	TRBJ2-7	TRBD2	NA	CASVQGTSGGYEQYF	TGCGCCAGCGTACAGGGGACTAGCGGCGGCTACGAGCAGTACTTC
TRBV30	TRBJ1-5	NA	once	CAWSPWGGDSNQPQHF	TGTGCCTGGAGCCCCTGGGGAGGGGACAGCAATCAGCCCCAGCATTTT
TRBV19	TRBJ1-5	NA	NA	CASSIGGRNQPQHF	TGTGCCAGTAGTATAGGGGGGCGCAATCAGCCCCAGCATTTT
TRBV27	TRBJ1-5	NA	NA	CASTPREGWGDQPQHF	TGTGCCAGCACCCCAAGGGAGGGTTGGGGAGATCAGCCCCAGCATTTT
TRBV28	TRBJ2-7	NA	NA	CASTRSLGAREQYF	TGTGCCAGCACCCGCAGTTTGGGAGCCCGCGAGCAGTACTTC
TRBV6-5	TRBJ1-2	NA	NA	CASSYLDTRDGYTF	TGTGCCAGCAGTTACCTGGACACTCGGGATGGCTACACCTTC
TRBV2	TRBJ1-2	TRBD1	NA	CASSTGTGGRGYTF	TGTGCCAGCAGTACCGGGACAGGGGGCCGAGGCTACACCTTC
TRBV2	TRBJ2-1	TRBD2	NA	CASGRTSGRDNEQFF	TGTGCCAGCGGACGGACTAGCGGGCGTGACAATGAGCAGTTCTTC
TRBV30	TRBJ1-5	TRBD1	few	CAWEGQGINQPQHF	TGTGCCTGGGAGGGACAGGGGATCAATCAGCCCCAGCATTTT
TRBV5-6	TRBJ2-3	TRBD2	NA	CASSLGGGGARDTQYF	TGTGCCAGCAGCTTGGGTGGCGGGGGGGCCCGAGATACGCAGTATTTT
TRBV10-3	TRBJ1-1	NA	few	CAISESGTTNTEAFF	TGTGCCATCAGTGAGTCCGGGACAACGAACACTGAAGCTTTCTTT
TRBV28	TRBJ1-5	TRBD1	once	CASSVPRDRGLLSISNQPQHF	TGTGCCAGCAGCGTTCCTCGCGACAGGGGGCTTCTATCCATTAGCAATCAGCCCCAGCATTTT
TRBV19	TRBJ1-2	NA	NA	CASTEGGIYGYTF	TGTGCCAGTACCGAGGGCGGAATCTATGGCTACACCTTC
TRBV6-5	TRBJ1-4	NA	NA	CASRKRTANEKLFF	TGTGCCAGCAGGAAGAGGACAGCTAATGAAAAACTGTTTTTT
TRBV18	TRBJ2-2	TRBD1	NA	CASSPYTGATGELFF	TGTGCCAGCTCACCTTATACAGGGGCCACCGGGGAGCTGTTTTTT
TRBV6-5	TRBJ2-7	NA	NA	CASTPFAGPTYEQYF	TGTGCCAGCACCCCCTTCGCGGGACCGACCTACGAGCAGTACTTC
TRBV2	TRBJ2-7	NA	once	CASSYSSVGYEQYF	TGTGCCAGCAGCTACAGCTCCGTCGGCTACGAGCAGTACTTC
TRBV2	TRBJ1-3	NA	NA	CASSTDSLGNTIYF	TGTGCCAGCAGTACCGACAGTCTGGGAAACACCATATATTTT
TRBV11-2	TRBJ2-7	TRBD1	NA	CASSLDLGQGHEQYF	TGTGCCAGCAGCTTAGATCTCGGACAGGGCCACGAGCAGTACTTC
TRBV9	TRBJ2-3	TRBD2	NA	CASSAIAGVTDTQYF	TGTGCCAGCAGCGCCATAGCGGGAGTTACAGATACGCAGTATTTT
TRBV5-8	TRBJ2-1	TRBD2	NA	CASGGDGSYNEQFF	TGTGCCAGCGGGGGGGATGGCTCCTACAATGAGCAGTTCTTC
TRBV21-1	TRBJ1-2	NA	few	CASSKLKCGEESYTF	TGTGCCAGCAGCAAACTAAAATGCGGGGAGGAGAGCTACACCTTC
TRBV2	TRBJ1-1	TRBD1	NA	CASTGGDSTEAFF	TGTGCCAGCACGGGCGGGGACAGCACTGAAGCTTTCTTT
TRBV21-1	TRBJ1-1	NA	NA	CASSNREGNTEAFF	TGTGCCAGCAGCAACAGGGAAGGGAACACTGAAGCTTTCTTT
TRBV28	TRBJ2-4	TRBD1	NA	CASSLSGNRGGIQYF	TGTGCCAGCAGTTTATCTGGAAACAGGGGCGGCATTCAGTACTTC